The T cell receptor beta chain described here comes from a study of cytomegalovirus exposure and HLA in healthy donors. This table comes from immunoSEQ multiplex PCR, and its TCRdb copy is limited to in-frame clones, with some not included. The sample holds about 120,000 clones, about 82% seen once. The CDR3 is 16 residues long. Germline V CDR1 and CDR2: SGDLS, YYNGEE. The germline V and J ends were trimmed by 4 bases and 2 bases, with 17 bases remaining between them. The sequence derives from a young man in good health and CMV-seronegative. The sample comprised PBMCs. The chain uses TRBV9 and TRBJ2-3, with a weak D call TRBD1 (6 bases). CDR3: CASSSQGQGNTDTQYF. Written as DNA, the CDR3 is TGTGCCAGCAGCTCACAGGGACAAGGGAACACAGATACGCAGTATTTT.